One and the same sample provided the 21 T cell receptor beta chains below, sequenced in a study of Ad26.COV2.S vaccination and SARS-CoV-2 variants. TCRdb's copy holds only in-frame clones and misses some; the assay was immunoSEQ multiplex PCR. This table has roughly 240,000 clones, roughly 88% appearing once. Regarding treatment: over 15 received Ad26.COV2.S at low or high dose, single or two shots; about five received placebo; per-sample allocation not given. The samples were gathered on day 63 after the first injection of vaccine or placebo. The material sequenced was peripheral blood, taken in a trial of Ad26.COV2.S vaccine versus placebo. All receptors derive from a person aged 18-60 years who received the Ad26.COV2.S COVID-19 vaccine or a placebo.

In this sample, this clone turned up once. The rearrangement uses TRBV30 and TRBJ2-7; D is undetermined. V dropped 3 bases and J dropped 3 bases, with 9 bases sitting between them. This CDR3 is built from 12 residues. CDR1 and CDR2 from the germline V gene are GTSNPN and SVGIG (reference sequence). The CDR3 nucleotides read TGTGCCTGGAGGGCCCGACTCTACGAGCAGTACTTC. Amino acids: CAWRARLYEQYF. The variable domain in full, completed from reference TRBV30 and TRBJ2-7, reads SQTIHQWPATLVQPVGSPLSLECTVEGTSNPNLYWYRQAAGRGLQLLFYSVGIGQISSEVPQNLSASRPQDRQFILSSKKLLLSDSGFYLCAWRARLYEQYFGPGTRLTVT.

The rearrangement links TRBV30 to TRBJ1-5, with D possibly TRBD1 on 6 matching bases. CDR3 size: 14 residues. The ends were cut back, 1 base at V and 2 bases at J, with 9 bases in the middle. CDR1 and CDR2 from the germline V gene are GTSNPN and SVGIG (reference sequence). The CDR3 is CAWSGGQGNQPQHF. The CDR3 bases are TGTGCCTGGAGTGGGGGGCAGGGCAATCAGCCCCAGCATTTT. Full variable domain (rest looked up from reference TRBV30 and TRBJ1-5): SQTIHQWPATLVQPVGSPLSLECTVEGTSNPNLYWYRQAAGRGLQLLFYSVGIGQISSEVPQNLSASRPQDRQFILSSKKLLLSDSGFYLCAWSGGQGNQPQHFGDGTRLSIL.

The rearrangement links TRBV7-2 to TRBJ2-7; D is unclear. CDR3 length: 15 residues. The ends were cut back, 0 bases at V and 4 bases at J, with 13 bases in the middle. The germline V gene encodes CDR1 SGHTA and CDR2 FQGNSA. CDR3 sequence: CASSLAHGLAYEQYF. DNA for the CDR3: TGTGCCAGCAGCTTAGCGCATGGGTTAGCTTACGAGCAGTACTTC.

This chain links TRBV6-5 with TRBJ1-3, with D uncertain. The CDR3 is made up of 13 amino acids. Germline V gives CDR1 MNHEY, CDR2 SVGAGI. The V gene lost 4 bases and the J gene lost 7 bases, with 11 bases spanning the gap. The CDR3 coding sequence is TGTGCCAGCAGTTCCCCCCCCGTCAACACCATATATTTT. Translation gives CASSSPPVNTIYF.

This clone was found a few times. The CDR3 DNA is TGTGCCAGCAGTTCGGACAGAAGACCCTACGAGCAGTACTTC. The encoded protein is CASSSDRRPYEQYF. The rearrangement joins TRBV27 to TRBJ2-7; weak D call: TRBD1 (6 bases). The CDR3 is 14 amino acids. V was cut by 4 bases and J by 2 bases, with 12 bases left in between. Germline V CDR1 and CDR2: MNHEY, SMNVEV (reference sequence).

The chain joins TRBV7-2 to TRBJ2-1, with TRBD1 matching over 9 bases. Germline CDR1 is SGHTA and CDR2 is FQGNSA. The junction had 4 bases not matched to a gene; V was cut back by 1 base and J by 6 bases. The CDR3 is 15 amino acids. This CDR3 is CASSLERTGANEQFF. The CDR3 region has the DNA TGTGCCAGCAGCTTAGAGCGGACAGGGGCCAATGAGCAGTTCTTC. Drawing the rest from reference TRBV7-2 and TRBJ2-1, the complete variable domain is GAGVSQSPSNKVTEKGKDVELRCDPISGHTALYWYRQSLGQGLEFLIYFQGNSAPDKSGLPSDRFSAERTGGSVSTLTIQRTQQEDSAVYLCASSLERTGANEQFFGPGTRLTVL.

The rearrangement joins TRBV27 to TRBJ2-1; 7 bases are a match to TRBD2. CDR3 length: 18 amino acids. After removal of 0 bases from V and 0 bases from J, the junction contained 8 bases not matched to a gene. CDR1 and CDR2 (germline): MNHEY, SMNVEV (reference sequence). CDR3 region: CASSLSSLAVSSYNEQFF. Here the CDR3 DNA reads TGTGCCAGCAGTTTATCGTCCCTAGCGGTAAGCTCCTACAATGAGCAGTTCTTC.

The chain joins TRBV6-5 to TRBJ2-5, with D possibly matching TRBD1 (5 bases). CDR3 length: 12 residues. Trimming took 9 bases from V and 2 from J, leaving 10 bases between them. Looked up from germline, CDR1 is MNHEY and CDR2 is SVGAGI. CDR3 sequence: CASTGMQETQYF. Here the CDR3 DNA reads TGTGCCAGTACAGGAATGCAAGAGACCCAGTACTTC.

The V call is TRBV19, the J call TRBJ1-3, with D possibly TRBD1 on 5 matching bases. Germline V gene data show CDR1 as LNHDA and CDR2 as SQIVND (reference sequence). V dropped 3 bases and J dropped 4 bases, with 13 bases sitting between them. The CDR3 extends over 15 amino acids. DNA for the CDR3: TGTGCCAGTAGTATGGGTCTGGGGACCGGAAACACCATATATTTT. Translation gives CASSMGLGTGNTIYF.

At least ten counts were recorded for this clone. The chain combines TRBV7-2 with TRBJ1-1; 7 bases are shared with TRBD1. Germline values: CDR1 SGHTA, CDR2 FQGNSA. V shed 5 bases and J 4 bases; nucleotides not matched to a gene: 13. The CDR3 is made up of 16 amino acids. CDR3 loop: CASSPGGAGRGTEAFF. The DNA for the CDR3 is TGTGCCAGCAGCCCAGGGGGGGCAGGGAGAGGCACTGAAGCTTTCTTT.

The chain recombines TRBV10-3 with TRBJ2-3; possible D gene TRBD1, 6 bases. Germline V gives CDR1 ENHRY, CDR2 SYGVKD. V was trimmed by 8 bases and J by 2 bases, leaving 20 bases between them. This CDR3 region has 16 residues. The CDR3 coding sequence is TGTGCCATCGCTACCAGGCGGTGGGGGCTCACAGATACGCAGTATTTT. Translating gives CAIATRRWGLTDTQYF.

The genes are TRBV5-6 and TRBJ1-4; 12 bases are a match to TRBD1. Per germline, CDR1 SGHDT and CDR2 YYEEEE. The trim removed 4 bases at V and 8 bases at J, leaving 6 bases unmatched. The CDR3 spans 15 residues. This CDR3 is CASSLPGQGAEKLFF. In DNA, the CDR3 is TGTGCCAGCAGCCTACCGGGACAGGGGGCAGAAAAACTGTTTTTT.

J is TRBJ1-1 and V is TRBV30, with 7 bases that match TRBD1. After removal of 3 bases from V and 0 bases from J, the junction contained 7 bases not matched to a gene. The germline V gene encodes CDR1 GTSNPN and CDR2 SVGIG (reference sequence). The CDR3 extends over 15 amino acids. CDR3 DNA: TGTGCCTGGAGAAAACCGGGACAGCTGAACACTGAAGCTTTCTTT. It is translated as CAWRKPGQLNTEAFF.

The rearrangement links TRBV5-1 to TRBJ2-1; perhaps TRBD1 as D (5 bases). Trimming removed 9 bases at V and 5 bases at J, with 21 bases between. Germline assignment: CDR1 SGHRS and CDR2 YFSETQ. The CDR3 runs to 15 residues. The CDR3 loop is CAILDIQVIHNEQFF. DNA for the CDR3: TGCGCCATCTTGGACATCCAAGTAATCCACAATGAGCAGTTCTTC.

The chain employs TRBV7-8 and TRBJ2-7; D not certain. This CDR3 contains 16 residues. The ends were cut back, 6 bases at V and 5 bases at J, with 23 bases in the middle. The germline V gene encodes CDR1 SGHVS and CDR2 FQNEAQ. In nucleotides, the CDR3 is TGTGCCAGCAGTTGGGGTGGGCTTACACCCGCGGACGAGCAGTACTTC. Translating gives CASSWGGLTPADEQYF.

A single count supports this clone. The rearrangement links TRBV6-5 to TRBJ2-3, with a possible D match to TRBD2 (7 bases). V lost 11 bases and J lost 2, with 14 bases in between. Germline CDR1 reads MNHEY; CDR2 reads SVGAGI. This CDR3 is 13 amino acids long. The CDR3 sequence: CASGGGVTDTQYF. The CDR3 DNA sequence: TGTGCCTCCGGAGGGGGGGTCACAGATACGCAGTATTTT.

The V call is TRBV28, the J call TRBJ2-2, with a tentative D call TRBD1 (5 bases). V was shortened by 5 bases and J by 4 bases, with 17 bases between the two germline ends. Germline V gene lookup returns CDR1 MDHEN and CDR2 SYDVKM. CDR3 length: 16 amino acids. The CDR3 region has the DNA TGTGCCAGCAGTCCATCCCCAGGGTGGGGCACCGGGGAGCTGTTTTTT. As protein: CASSPSPGWGTGELFF.

The rearrangement joins TRBV5-6 to TRBJ1-2, with TRBD1 matching over 12 bases. Germline assignment: CDR1 SGHDT and CDR2 YYEEEE. J was trimmed by 3 bases and V by 5 bases; bases with no gene match: 14. CDR3 length equals 18 residues. The CDR3 reads CASSLGGTGGIKDYGYTF. DNA of the CDR3: TGTGCCAGCAGTCTGGGTGGGACAGGGGGCATAAAGGACTATGGCTACACCTTC.

The rearrangement uses TRBV6-6 and TRBJ1-3, with a weak D call TRBD1 (6 bases). Looked up from germline, CDR1 is MNHNY and CDR2 is SVGAGI (reference sequence). This CDR3 has 15 residues. The V gene lost 5 bases and the J gene lost 0 bases, with 11 bases spanning the gap. CDR3 nucleotide sequence: TGTGCCAGCAGTCCCACGGACAGCTCTGGAAACACCATATATTTT. Protein sequence: CASSPTDSSGNTIYF.

The chain is built from TRBV7-6 and TRBJ2-6; 11 bases agree with TRBD1. V gave up 3 bases and J gave up 1 base; unmatched junction bases: 2. The CDR3 has 17 amino acids. Germline V CDR1 and CDR2: SGHVS, FNYEAQ. In nucleotides, the CDR3 is TGTGCCAGCAGCTTGGGGACAGGGGGGTCTGGGGCCAACGTCCTGACTTTC. This sequence encodes CASSLGTGGSGANVLTF.

DNA of the CDR3: TGTGCCAGCTCACCACCGGGGACCCCCGGGGAGCTGTTTTTT. This translates into CASSPPGTPGELFF. The rearrangement links TRBV18 to TRBJ2-2; D could derive from TRBD1 or TRBD2 (5 bases each). With 0 bases removed from V and 6 bases from J, the gap between germline ends came to 8 bases. The CDR3 length is 14 residues. Germline V gives CDR1 KGHSH, CDR2 LQKENI.